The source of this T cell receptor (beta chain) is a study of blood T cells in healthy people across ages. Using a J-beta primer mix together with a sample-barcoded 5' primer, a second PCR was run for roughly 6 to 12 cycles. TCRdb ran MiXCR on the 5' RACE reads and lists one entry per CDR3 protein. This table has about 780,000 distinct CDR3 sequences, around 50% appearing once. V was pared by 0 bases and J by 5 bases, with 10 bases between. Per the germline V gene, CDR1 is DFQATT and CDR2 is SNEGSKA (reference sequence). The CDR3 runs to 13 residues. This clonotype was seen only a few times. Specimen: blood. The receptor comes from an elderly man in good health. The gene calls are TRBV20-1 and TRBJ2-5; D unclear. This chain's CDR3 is CSARDMGVETQYF. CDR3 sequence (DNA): TGCAGTGCTAGAGATATGGGTGTTGAGACCCAGTACTTC.